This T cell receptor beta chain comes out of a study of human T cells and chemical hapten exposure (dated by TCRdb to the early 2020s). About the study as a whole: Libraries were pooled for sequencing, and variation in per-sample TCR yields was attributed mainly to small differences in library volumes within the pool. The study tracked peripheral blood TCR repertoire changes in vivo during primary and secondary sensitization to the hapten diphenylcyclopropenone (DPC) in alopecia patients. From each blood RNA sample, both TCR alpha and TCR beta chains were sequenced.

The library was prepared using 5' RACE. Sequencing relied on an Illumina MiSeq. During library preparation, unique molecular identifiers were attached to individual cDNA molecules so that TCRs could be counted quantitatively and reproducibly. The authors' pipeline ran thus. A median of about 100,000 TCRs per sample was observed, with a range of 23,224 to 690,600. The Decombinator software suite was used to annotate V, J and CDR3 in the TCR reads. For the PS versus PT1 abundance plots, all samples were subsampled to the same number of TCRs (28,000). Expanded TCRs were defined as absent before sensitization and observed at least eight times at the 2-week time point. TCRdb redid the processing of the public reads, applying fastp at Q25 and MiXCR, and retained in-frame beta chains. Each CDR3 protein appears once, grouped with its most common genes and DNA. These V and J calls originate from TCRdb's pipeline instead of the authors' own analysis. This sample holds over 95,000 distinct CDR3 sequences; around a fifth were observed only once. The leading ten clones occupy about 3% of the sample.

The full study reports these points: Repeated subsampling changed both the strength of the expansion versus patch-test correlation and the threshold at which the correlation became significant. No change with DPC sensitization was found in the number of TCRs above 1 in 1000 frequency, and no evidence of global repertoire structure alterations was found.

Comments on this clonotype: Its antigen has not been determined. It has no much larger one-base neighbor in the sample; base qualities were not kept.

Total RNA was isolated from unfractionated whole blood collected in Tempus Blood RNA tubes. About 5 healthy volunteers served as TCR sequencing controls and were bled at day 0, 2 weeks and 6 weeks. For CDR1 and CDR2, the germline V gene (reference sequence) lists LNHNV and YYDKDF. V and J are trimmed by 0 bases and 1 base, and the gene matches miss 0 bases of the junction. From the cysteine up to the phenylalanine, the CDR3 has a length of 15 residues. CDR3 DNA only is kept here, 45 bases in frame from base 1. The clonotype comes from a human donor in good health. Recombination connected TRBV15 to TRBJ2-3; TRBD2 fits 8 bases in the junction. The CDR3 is CATSREAGGTDTQYF. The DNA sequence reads TGTGCCACCAGCAGAGAAGCGGGGGGCACAGATACGCAGTATTTT.